The present TCR beta chain was sequenced within a study of regulatory T cells in long-lasting Graves disease. Turning to the study itself: Persistent Graves' disease meant over 5 years of antithyroid drugs with positive TSH receptor antibodies.

Assembly of TCR beta libraries relied on iRepertoire HTBI primers together with Arm-PCR of CDR3 regions. TCRdb passed the multiplex PCR reads through MiXCR, listing each CDR3 protein once. The sample lists roughly 300,000 distinct CDR3 sequences; under 25% were seen once. CDR1 is LGHNT, CDR2 FRNRAP, per germline. Trimming removed 2 bases from V and 2 bases from J, with 15 bases in between. The CDR3 is 17 residues long. Regarding time point: persistent/refractory GD, antithyroid drugs over 5 years with positive TRAb. The TCR library used RNA extracted from PBMCs. General study results and limits: Newly diagnosed Graves' patients had higher TCR diversity than persistent ones.

This clonotype was recorded many times. Its specificity is not known. The TCR originated in a female donor with Graves disease. The sample was peripheral blood mononuclear cells (PBMCs), taken when the disease was refractory, from a patient treated with antithyroid drugs. J is TRBJ1-4 and V is TRBV12-5, with D hard to call. CDR3 in amino acids: CASGLTVRGWTNEKLFF. The CDR3 DNA follows: TGTGCTAGTGGTTTGACAGTCAGAGGTTGGACTAATGAAAAACTGTTTTTT.